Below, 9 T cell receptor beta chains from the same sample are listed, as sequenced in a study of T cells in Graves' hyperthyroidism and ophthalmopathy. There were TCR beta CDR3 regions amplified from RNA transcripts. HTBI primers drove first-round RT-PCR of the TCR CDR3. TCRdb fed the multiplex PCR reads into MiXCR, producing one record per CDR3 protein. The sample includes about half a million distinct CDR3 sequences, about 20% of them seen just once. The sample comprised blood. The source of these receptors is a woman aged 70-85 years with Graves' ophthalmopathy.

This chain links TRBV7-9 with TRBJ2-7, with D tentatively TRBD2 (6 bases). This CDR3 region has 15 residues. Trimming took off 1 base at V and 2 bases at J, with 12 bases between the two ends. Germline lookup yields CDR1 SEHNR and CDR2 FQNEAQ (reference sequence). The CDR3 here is CASSLEGGVTYEQYF. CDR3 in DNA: TGTGCCAGCAGCTTAGAGGGCGGGGTAACCTACGAGCAGTACTTC.

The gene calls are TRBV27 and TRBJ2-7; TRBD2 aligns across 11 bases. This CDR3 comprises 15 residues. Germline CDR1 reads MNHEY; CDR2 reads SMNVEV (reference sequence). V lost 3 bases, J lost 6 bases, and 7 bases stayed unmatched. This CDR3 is CASSFSSGRLGEQYF. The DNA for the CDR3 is TGTGCCAGCAGTTTCTCTAGCGGGAGGTTAGGCGAGCAGTACTTC.

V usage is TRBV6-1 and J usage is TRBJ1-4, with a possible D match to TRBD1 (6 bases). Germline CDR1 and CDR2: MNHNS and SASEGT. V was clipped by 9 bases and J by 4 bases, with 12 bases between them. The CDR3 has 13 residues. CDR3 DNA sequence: TGTGCCAGTACCGGGACAATTAATGAAAAACTGTTTTTT. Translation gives CASTGTINEKLFF.

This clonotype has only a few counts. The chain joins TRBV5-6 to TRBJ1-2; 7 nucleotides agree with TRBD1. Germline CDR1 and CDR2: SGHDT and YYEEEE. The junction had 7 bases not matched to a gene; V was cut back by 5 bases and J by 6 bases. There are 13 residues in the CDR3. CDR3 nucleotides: TGTGCCAGCAGTCGACAGGGTTGGGATGGCTACACCTTC. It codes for CASSRQGWDGYTF.

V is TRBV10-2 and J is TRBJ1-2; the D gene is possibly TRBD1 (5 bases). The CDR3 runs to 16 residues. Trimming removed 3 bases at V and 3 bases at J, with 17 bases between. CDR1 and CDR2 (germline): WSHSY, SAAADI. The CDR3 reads CASSDRWMVGDYGYTF. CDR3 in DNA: TGCGCCAGCAGTGATAGGTGGATGGTGGGGGACTATGGCTACACCTTC.

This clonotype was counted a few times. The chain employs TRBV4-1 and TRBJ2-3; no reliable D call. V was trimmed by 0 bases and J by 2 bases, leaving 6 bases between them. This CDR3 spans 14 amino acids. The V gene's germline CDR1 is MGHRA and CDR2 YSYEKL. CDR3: CASSQDSATDTQYF. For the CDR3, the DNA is TGCGCCAGCAGCCAAGATTCCGCCACAGATACGCAGTATTTT.

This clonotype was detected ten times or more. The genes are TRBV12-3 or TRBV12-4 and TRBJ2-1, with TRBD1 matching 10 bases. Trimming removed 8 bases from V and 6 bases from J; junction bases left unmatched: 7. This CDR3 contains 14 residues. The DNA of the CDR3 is TGTGCCAGCGGTGACCGGGACAGGGGCAATGAGCAGTTCTTC. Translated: CASGDRDRGNEQFF.

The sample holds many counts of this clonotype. CDR3 residues: CASRLAGERTGELFF. For the CDR3, the DNA is TGTGCCAGCAGGCTAGCGGGAGAGCGGACCGGGGAGCTGTTTTTT. V usage is TRBV6-1 and J usage is TRBJ2-2; 10 positions match TRBD2. CDR1 is MNHNS, CDR2 SASEGT, per germline. CDR3 length equals 15 residues. V lost 6 bases to trimming and J lost 5 bases; unmatched junction nucleotides: 6.

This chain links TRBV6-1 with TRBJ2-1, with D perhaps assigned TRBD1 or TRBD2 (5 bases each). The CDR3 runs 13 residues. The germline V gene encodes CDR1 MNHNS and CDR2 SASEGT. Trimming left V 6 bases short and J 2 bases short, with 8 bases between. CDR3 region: CASREGPYNEQFF. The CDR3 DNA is TGTGCCAGCAGAGAGGGACCCTACAATGAGCAGTTCTTC.